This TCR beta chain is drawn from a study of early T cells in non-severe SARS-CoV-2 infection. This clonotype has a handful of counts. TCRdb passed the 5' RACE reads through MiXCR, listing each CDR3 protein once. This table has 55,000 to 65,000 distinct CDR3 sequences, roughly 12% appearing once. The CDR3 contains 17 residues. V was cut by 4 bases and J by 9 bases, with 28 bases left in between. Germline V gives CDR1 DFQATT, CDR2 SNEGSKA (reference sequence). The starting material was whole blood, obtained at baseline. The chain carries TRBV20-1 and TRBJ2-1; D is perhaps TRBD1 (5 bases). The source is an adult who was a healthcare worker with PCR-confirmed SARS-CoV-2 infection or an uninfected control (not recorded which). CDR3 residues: CSATQSDKPLTAAEQFF. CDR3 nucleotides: TGCAGTGCTACCCAATCGGACAAGCCCCTTACGGCGGCTGAGCAGTTCTTC.